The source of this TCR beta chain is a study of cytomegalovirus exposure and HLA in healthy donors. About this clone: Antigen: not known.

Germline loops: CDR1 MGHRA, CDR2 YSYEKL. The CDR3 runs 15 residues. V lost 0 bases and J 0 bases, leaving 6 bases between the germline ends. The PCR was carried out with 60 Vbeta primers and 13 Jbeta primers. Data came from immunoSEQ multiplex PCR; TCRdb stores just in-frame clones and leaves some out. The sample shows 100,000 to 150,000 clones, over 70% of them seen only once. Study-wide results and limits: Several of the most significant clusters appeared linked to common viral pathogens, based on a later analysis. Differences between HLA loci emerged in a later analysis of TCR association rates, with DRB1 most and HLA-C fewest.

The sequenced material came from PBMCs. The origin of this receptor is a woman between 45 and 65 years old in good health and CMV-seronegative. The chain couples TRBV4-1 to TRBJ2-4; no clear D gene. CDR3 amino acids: CASSQDLIAKNIQYF. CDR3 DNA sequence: TGCGCCAGCAGCCAAGATCTTATAGCCAAAAACATTCAGTACTTC.